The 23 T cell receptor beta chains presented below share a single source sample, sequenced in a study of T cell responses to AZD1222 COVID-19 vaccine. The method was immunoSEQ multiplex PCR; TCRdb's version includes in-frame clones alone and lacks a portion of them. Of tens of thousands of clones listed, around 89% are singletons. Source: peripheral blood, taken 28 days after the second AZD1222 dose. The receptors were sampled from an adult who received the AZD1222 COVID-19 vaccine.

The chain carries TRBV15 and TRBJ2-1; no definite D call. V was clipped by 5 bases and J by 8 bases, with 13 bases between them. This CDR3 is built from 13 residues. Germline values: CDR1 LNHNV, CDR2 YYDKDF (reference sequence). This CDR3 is CATSARRWYEQFF. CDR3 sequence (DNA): TGTGCCACCAGCGCAAGAAGGTGGTATGAGCAGTTCTTC.

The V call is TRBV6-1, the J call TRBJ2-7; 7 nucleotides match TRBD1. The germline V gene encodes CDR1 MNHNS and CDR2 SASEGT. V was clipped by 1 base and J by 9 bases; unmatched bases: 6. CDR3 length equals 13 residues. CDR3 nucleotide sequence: TGTGCCAGCAGTGAAGTTGGGACAGCCTTGCAGTACTTC. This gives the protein CASSEVGTALQYF.

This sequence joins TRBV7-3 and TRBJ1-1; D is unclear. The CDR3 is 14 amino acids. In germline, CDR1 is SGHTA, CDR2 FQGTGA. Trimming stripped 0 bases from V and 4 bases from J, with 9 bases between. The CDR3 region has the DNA TGTGCCAGCAGCTTAACAGGGAGAGGCACTGAAGCTTTCTTT. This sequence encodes CASSLTGRGTEAFF.

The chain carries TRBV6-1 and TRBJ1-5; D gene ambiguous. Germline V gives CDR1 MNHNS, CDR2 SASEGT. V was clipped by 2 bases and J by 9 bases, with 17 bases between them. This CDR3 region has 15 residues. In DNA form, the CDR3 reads TGTGCCAGCAGTGAAAATGCCGCTTCCAGTGGGCCCCAGCATTTT. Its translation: CASSENAASSGPQHF.

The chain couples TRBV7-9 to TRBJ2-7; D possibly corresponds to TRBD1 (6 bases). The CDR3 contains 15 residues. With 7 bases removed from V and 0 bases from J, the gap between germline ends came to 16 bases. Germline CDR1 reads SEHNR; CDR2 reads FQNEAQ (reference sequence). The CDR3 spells CASTGRTASSYEQYF. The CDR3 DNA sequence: TGTGCCAGCACCGGTAGGACAGCGTCCTCCTACGAGCAGTACTTC.

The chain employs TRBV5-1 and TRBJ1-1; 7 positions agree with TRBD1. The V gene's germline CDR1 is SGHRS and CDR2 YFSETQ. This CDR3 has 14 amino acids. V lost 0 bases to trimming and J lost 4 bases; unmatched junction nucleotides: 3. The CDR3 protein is CASSLVDRATEAFF. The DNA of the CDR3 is TGCGCCAGCAGCTTGGTCGACAGGGCCACTGAAGCTTTCTTT.

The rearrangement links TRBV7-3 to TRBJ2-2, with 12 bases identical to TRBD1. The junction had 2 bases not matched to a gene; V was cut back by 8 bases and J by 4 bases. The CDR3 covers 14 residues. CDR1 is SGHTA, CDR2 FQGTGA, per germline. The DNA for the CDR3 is TGTGCCAGCTCGGGACAGGGGGCCACCGGGGAGCTGTTTTTT. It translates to CASSGQGATGELFF.

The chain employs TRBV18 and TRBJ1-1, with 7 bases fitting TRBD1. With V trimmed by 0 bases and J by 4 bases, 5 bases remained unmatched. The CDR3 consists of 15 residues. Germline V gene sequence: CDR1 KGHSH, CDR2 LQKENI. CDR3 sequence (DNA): TGTGCCAGCTCACCACCCGGACAGGAAGGCACTGAAGCTTTCTTT. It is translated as CASSPPGQEGTEAFF.

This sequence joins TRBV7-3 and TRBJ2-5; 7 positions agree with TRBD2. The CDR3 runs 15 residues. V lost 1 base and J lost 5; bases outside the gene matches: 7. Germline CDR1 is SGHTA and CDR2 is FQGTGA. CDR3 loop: CASSLSYGGFETQYF. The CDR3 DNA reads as TGTGCCAGCAGCTTAAGTTACGGGGGGTTCGAGACCCAGTACTTC.

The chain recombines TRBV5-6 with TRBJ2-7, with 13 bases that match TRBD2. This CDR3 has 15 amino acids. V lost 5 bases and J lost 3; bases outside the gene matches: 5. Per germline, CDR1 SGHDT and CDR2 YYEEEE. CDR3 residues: CASSNGLAGVYEQYF. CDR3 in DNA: TGTGCCAGCAGTAATGGACTAGCGGGAGTCTACGAGCAGTACTTC. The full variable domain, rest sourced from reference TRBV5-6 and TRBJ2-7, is DAGVTQSPTHLIKTRGQQVTLRCSPKSGHDTVSWYQQALGQGPQFIFQYYEEEERQRGNFPDRFSGHQFPNYSSELNVNALLLGDSALYLCASSNGLAGVYEQYFGPGTRLTVT.

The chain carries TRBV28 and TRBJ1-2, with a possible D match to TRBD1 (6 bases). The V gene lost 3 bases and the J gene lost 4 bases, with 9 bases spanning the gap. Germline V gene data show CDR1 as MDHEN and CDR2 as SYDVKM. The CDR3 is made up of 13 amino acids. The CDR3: CASSFVGGYGYTF. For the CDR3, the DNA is TGTGCCAGCAGTTTTGTAGGGGGCTATGGCTACACCTTC.

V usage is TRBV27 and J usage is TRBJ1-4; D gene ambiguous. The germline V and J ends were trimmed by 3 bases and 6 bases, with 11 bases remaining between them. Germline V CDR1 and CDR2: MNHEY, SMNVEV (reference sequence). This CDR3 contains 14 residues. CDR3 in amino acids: CASSFSGSYEKLFF. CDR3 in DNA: TGTGCCAGCAGTTTTTCCGGCAGTTATGAAAAACTGTTTTTT.

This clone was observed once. As DNA, the CDR3 is TGTGCCAGCAGTTCCTGGGGGATGGGGACCCGGCATGGCTACACCTTC. Protein sequence: CASSSWGMGTRHGYTF. The rearrangement links TRBV6-6 to TRBJ1-2; TRBD1 might be the D (5 bases). Germline V CDR1 and CDR2: MNHNY, SVGAGI (reference sequence). V was clipped by 4 bases and J by 6 bases, with 21 bases between them. The CDR3 extends over 16 amino acids.

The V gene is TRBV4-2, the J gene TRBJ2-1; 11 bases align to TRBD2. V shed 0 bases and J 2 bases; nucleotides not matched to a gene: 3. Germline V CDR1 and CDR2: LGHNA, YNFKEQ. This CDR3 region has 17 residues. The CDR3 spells CASSQENSGRAYNEQFF. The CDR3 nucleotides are TGTGCCAGCAGCCAAGAGAATAGCGGGAGGGCCTACAATGAGCAGTTCTTC.

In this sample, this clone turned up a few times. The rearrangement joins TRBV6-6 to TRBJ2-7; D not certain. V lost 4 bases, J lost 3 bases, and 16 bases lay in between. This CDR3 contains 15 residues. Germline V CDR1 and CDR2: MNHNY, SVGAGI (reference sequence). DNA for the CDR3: TGTGCCAGCAGTTTTTCAATGGGGATCTACTACGAGCAGTACTTC. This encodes CASSFSMGIYYEQYF.

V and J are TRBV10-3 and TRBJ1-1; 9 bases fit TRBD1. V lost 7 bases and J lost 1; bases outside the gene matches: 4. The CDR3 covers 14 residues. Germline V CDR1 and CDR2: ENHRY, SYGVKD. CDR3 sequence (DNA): TGTGCCATCACCTCGGGACAGGGGAACACTGAAGCTTTCTTT. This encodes CAITSGQGNTEAFF.

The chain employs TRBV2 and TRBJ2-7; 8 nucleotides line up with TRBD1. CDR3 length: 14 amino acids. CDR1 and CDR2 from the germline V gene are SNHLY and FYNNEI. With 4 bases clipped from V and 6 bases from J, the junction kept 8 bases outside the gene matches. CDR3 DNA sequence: TGTGCCAGCAGTGTTGCAGGGGGCGCGGCCGAGCAGTACTTC. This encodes CASSVAGGAAEQYF. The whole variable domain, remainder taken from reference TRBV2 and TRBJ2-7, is EPEVTQTPSHQVTQMGQEVILRCVPISNHLYFYWYRQILGQKVEFLVSFYNNEISEKSEIFDDQFSVERPDGSNFTLKIRSTKLEDSAMYFCASSVAGGAAEQYFGPGTRLTVT.

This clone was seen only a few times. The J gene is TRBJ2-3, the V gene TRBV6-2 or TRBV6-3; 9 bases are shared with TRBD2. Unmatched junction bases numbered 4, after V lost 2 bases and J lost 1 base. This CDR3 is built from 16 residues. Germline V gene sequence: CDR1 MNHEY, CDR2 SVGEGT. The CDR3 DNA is TGTGCCAGCAGTTACGGATTAGCGGGGGGCACAGATACGCAGTATTTT. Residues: CASSYGLAGGTDTQYF.

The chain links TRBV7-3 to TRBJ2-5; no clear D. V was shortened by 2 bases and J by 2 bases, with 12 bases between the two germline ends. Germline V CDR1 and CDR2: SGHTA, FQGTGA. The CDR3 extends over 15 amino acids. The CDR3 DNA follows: TGTGCCAGCAGCTTATTTGGCCAGACACAAGAGACCCAGTACTTC. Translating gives CASSLFGQTQETQYF.

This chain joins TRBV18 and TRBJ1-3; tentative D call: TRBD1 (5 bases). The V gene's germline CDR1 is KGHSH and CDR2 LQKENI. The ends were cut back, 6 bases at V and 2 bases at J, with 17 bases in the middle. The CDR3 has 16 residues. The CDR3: CASSGGAYEPGNTIYF. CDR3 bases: TGTGCCAGCTCCGGGGGTGCTTACGAGCCTGGAAACACCATATATTTT.

The CDR3 loop reads CASSDRQGHSGNTIYF. The CDR3 bases are TGTGCCAGCAGTGACCGACAGGGTCACTCTGGAAACACCATATATTTT. This chain links TRBV25-1 with TRBJ1-3; 7 bases are a match to TRBD1. J gave up 0 bases and V 3 bases, and 5 bases lay outside the gene matches. Germline-derived CDR1 and CDR2 are MGHDK and SYGVNS. This CDR3 is 16 amino acids long.

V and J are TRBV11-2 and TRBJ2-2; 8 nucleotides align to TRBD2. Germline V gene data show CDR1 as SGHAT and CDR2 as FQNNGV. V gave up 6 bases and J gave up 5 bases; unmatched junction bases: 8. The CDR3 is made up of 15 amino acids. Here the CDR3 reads CASRHGGDWTGELFF. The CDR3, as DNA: TGTGCCAGCAGACACGGGGGGGATTGGACCGGGGAGCTGTTTTTT.

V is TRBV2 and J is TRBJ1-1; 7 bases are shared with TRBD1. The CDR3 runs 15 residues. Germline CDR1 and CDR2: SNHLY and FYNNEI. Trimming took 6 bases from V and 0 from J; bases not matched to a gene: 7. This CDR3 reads CASRTGTALNTEAFF. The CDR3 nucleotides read TGTGCCAGCAGGACCGGGACAGCATTGAACACTGAAGCTTTCTTT.